This TCR beta chain was sequenced for a study of blood T cell repertoires in COVID-19. In the study overall: The United States, Italy and Spain supplied acute and convalescent COVID-19 samples.

Assay used: immunoSEQ multiplex PCR; TCRdb lists only in-frame clones, some missing. The sample lists approximately 220,000 clones, just under 90% seen once, with roughly 1.2% in the top ten. Trimming removed 2 bases from V and 7 bases from J; junction bases left unmatched: 10. CDR3 length equals 16 residues. CDR1 and CDR2 (germline): MNHNS, SASEGT. The age range of participants was about 18 to 90 years, with residence in about two dozen US areas. The sample consisted of PBMCs or T cells enriched from blood (not recorded which). V usage is TRBV6-1 and J usage is TRBJ1-5; 8 nucleotides agree with TRBD1. The TCR was taken from a man aged 25-40 years who had recovered from COVID-19. CDR3 protein: CASSELSGRGLQPQHF. The CDR3 coding sequence is TGTGCCAGCAGTGAACTCAGCGGCAGGGGGCTCCAGCCCCAGCATTTT.